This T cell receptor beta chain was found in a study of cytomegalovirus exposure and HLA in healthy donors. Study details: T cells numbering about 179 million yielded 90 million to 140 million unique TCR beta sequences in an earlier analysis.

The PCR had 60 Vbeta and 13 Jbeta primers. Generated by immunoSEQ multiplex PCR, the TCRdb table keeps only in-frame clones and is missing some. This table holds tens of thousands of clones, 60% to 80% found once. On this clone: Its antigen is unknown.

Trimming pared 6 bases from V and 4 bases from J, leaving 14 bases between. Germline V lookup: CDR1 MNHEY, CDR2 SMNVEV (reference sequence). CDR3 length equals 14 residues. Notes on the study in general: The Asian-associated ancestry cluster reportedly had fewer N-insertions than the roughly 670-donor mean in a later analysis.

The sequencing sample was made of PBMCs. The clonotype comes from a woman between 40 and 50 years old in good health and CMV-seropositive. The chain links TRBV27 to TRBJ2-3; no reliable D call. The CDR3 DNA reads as TGTGCCAGCAGCCCCAGGATGGTGGCAGATACGCAGTATTTT. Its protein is CASSPRMVADTQYF.